The next 2 T cell receptor gamma chains were all read from a single sample in a study of γδ T cells in repeated Plasmodium falciparum infection. Bulk repertoires came from Vgamma9/Vdelta2+ or Vdelta2-negative gammadelta T cells flow-sorted from PBMC. With CATT, TCRdb re-called clones from the multiplex PCR reads. The sample gives about 30,000 gamma-chain clones, approximately 1.4% of which show up once; just under 20% is in the top ten. The sample taken for sequencing was gamma-delta T cells from blood. The receptors derive from a pool of human donors (malaria-infected and uninfected, not separated).

For this clone: A much larger clone differs by one base, so this may be a read error. V gene TRGV2 was called; the J gene was not. CDR3 length equals 14 residues. The V gene's germline CDR1 is EGSNGY and CDR2 YDSYNSKV. CDR3 DNA: TGTGCCACCTGGGACCCTGGTTGGTATTATAAGAGACTCTTT. Translating it yields CATWDPGWYYKRLF.

The sample holds many counts of this clone. The protein TCRdb gives is from a much larger clone and does not agree with this DNA's translation at residue 13, likely a read error; the protein shown here comes from the DNA. The chain combines TRGV9 with TRGJP. TCRdb records no J gene; here it was assigned by comparing the DNA to germline. The CDR3 contains 17 residues. The V gene's germline CDR1 is GITISATS and CDR2 ISYDGTV (reference sequence). The CDR3 reads CALWEVQLELGKEIKVF. CDR3 nucleotide sequence: TGTGCCTTGTGGGAGGTTCAGTTGGAGTTGGGCAAAGAAATCAAGGTATTT.